Shown below are 13 T cell receptor beta chains from a single sample sequenced in a study of blood T cell repertoires in COVID-19. The repertoire was sequenced with immunoSEQ multiplex PCR; TCRdb's copy has only in-frame clones and lacks some. The table records about 250,000 clones, nearly 90% of them present only once. The sequenced sample was peripheral blood. These receptors came from a woman aged 60 to 75 with COVID-19, enrolled during active disease.

The table lists this clone with a count of one. This chain connects TRBV7-3 to TRBJ2-3; D perhaps matches TRBD2 (7 bases). V was clipped by 5 bases and J by 0 bases, with 12 bases between them. The CDR3 is 15 residues long. CDR1 is SGHTA, CDR2 FQGTGA, per germline. The CDR3 DNA is TGTGCCAGCAGCCTCGGGGGGCTGAGCACAGATACGCAGTATTTT. It codes for CASSLGGLSTDTQYF.

The V and J genes are TRBV5-1 and TRBJ2-1; a weak D match, TRBD2 (7 bases). This CDR3 comprises 15 residues. Germline lookup yields CDR1 SGHRS and CDR2 YFSETQ. Trimming shortened V by 0 bases and J by 8 bases, and 15 bases separated the two germline ends. This chain's CDR3 is CASSLAGGPSHEQFF. CDR3 in DNA: TGCGCCAGCAGCTTGGCGGGGGGCCCCTCCCATGAGCAGTTCTTC. Variable domain in full (rest from reference TRBV5-1 and TRBJ2-1): KAGVTQTPRYLIKTRGQQVTLSCSPISGHRSVSWYQQTPGQGLQFLFEYFSETQRNKGNFPGRFSGRQFSNSRSEMNVSTLELGDSALYLCASSLAGGPSHEQFFGPGTRLTVL.

The rearrangement joins TRBV19 to TRBJ2-6; D gene ambiguous. The CDR3 contains 18 residues. Germline V CDR1 and CDR2: LNHDA, SQIVND (reference sequence). V was shortened by 8 bases and J by 0 bases, with 20 bases between the two germline ends. This chain's CDR3 is CASSGRRFSGSGANVLTF. In nucleotides, the CDR3 is TGTGCCAGTTCCGGTCGGCGTTTCTCGGGCTCTGGGGCCAACGTCCTGACTTTC.

J is TRBJ1-4 and V is TRBV11-2; TRBD1 is a possible D gene (5 bases). The V end lost 5 bases, the J end lost 3 bases, and 13 bases lay between the germline ends. The CDR3 runs to 15 residues. Germline values: CDR1 SGHAT, CDR2 FQNNGV. CDR3 region: CASSITGVANEKLFF. The CDR3 DNA follows: TGTGCCAGCAGCATTACGGGGGTAGCTAATGAAAAACTGTTTTTT. The full variable domain, in which reference TRBV11-2 and TRBJ1-4 provide the parts outside the CDR3, is EAGVAQSPRYKIIEKRQSVAFWCNPISGHATLYWYQQILGQGPKLLIQFQNNGVVDDSQLPKDRFSAERLKGVDSTLKIQPAKLEDSAVYLCASSITGVANEKLFFGSGTQLSVL.

The chain joins TRBV12-5 to TRBJ1-2, with D possibly matching TRBD1 (6 bases). The CDR3 is made up of 15 amino acids. The V and J ends lost 5 bases and 5 bases respectively, with 18 bases between them. From germline, CDR1 is LGHNT and CDR2 FRNRAP. The CDR3 DNA reads TGTGCTAGTGGTCGTGGGGCGGACAGCCAATATGGCTACACCTTC. This translates into CASGRGADSQYGYTF.

The chain carries TRBV19 and TRBJ1-4; weak D call: TRBD1 (5 bases). This CDR3 is 15 amino acids long. Deletions cut 1 base from V and 3 bases from J, with 9 bases between. The germline gives CDR1 LNHDA, CDR2 SQIVND (reference sequence). The CDR3 spells CASSIGGGSNEKLFF. The DNA for the CDR3 is TGTGCCAGTAGTATAGGGGGGGGGTCTAATGAAAAACTGTTTTTT.

As DNA, the CDR3 is TGCAGTGCTAGTGATCACAGGGCTGGAAACACCATATATTTT. It yields the protein CSASDHRAGNTIYF. The rearrangement links TRBV20-1 to TRBJ1-3; a weak D match, TRBD1 (6 bases). This CDR3 is built from 14 residues. V was pared by 3 bases and J by 2 bases, with 11 bases between. Germline CDR1 is DFQATT and CDR2 is SNEGSKA (reference sequence).

The chain joins TRBV5-4 to TRBJ1-1; D is unresolved. In germline, CDR1 is SGHNT, CDR2 YYREEE (reference sequence). V lost 3 bases, J lost 1 base, and 10 bases lay in between. The CDR3 sequence is 14 residues long. CDR3 nucleotide sequence: TGTGCCAGCAGCTGGGGAGAGGGGAACACTGAAGCTTTCTTT. This gives the protein CASSWGEGNTEAFF.

The chain is built from TRBV5-1 and TRBJ2-3; no definite D call. The CDR3 is 14 amino acids. Per the germline V gene, CDR1 is SGHRS and CDR2 is YFSETQ. Trimming removed 3 bases at V and 5 bases at J, with 13 bases between. The CDR3 is CASSSSTGGDTQYF. The CDR3 DNA sequence: TGCGCCAGCAGCTCGTCGACCGGCGGAGATACGCAGTATTTT.

This chain connects TRBV12-3 or TRBV12-4 to TRBJ1-2, with 8 bases aligning to TRBD1. This CDR3 spans 11 amino acids. With 5 bases clipped from V and 11 bases from J, the junction kept 4 bases outside the gene matches. As DNA, the CDR3 is TGTGCCAGCAGTCTAACAGGGGGGTACACCTTC. Translated, it gives CASSLTGGYTF.

The rearrangement links TRBV6-5 to TRBJ2-7; no clear D gene. Trimming pared 7 bases from V and 5 bases from J, leaving 12 bases between. The CDR3 length is 12 residues. The germline CDR1 and CDR2 sequences are MNHEY and SVGAGI. For the CDR3, the DNA is TGTGCCAGCATCTCCCGCACGGACGAGCAGTACTTC. This codes for CASISRTDEQYF.

J is TRBJ1-5 and V is TRBV19; no firm D call. V was cut by 5 bases and J by 4 bases, with 9 bases left in between. The germline CDR1 and CDR2 sequences are LNHDA and SQIVND (reference sequence). This CDR3 spans 13 amino acids. CDR3 bases: TGTGCCAGTAGTCGACAATGGAATCAGCCCCAGCATTTT. Its protein product is CASSRQWNQPQHF.

The chain uses TRBV10-3 and TRBJ2-1; 8 bases map to TRBD2. V lost 0 bases to trimming and J lost 5 bases; unmatched junction nucleotides: 6. The CDR3 has 16 amino acids. The germline gives CDR1 ENHRY, CDR2 SYGVKD. This chain's CDR3 is CAISESAAGANNEQFF. In DNA, the CDR3 is TGTGCCATCAGTGAGTCTGCAGCGGGGGCCAACAATGAGCAGTTCTTC.